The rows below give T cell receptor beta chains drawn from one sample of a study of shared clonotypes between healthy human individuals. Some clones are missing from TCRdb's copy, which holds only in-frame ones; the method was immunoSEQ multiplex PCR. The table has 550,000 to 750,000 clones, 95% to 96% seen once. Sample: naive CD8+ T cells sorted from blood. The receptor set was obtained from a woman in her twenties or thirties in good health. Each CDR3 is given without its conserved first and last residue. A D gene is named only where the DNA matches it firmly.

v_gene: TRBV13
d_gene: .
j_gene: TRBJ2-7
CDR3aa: ASSLVGGPRGYEQY

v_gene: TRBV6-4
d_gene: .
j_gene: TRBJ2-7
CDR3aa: ASKQEPYEQY

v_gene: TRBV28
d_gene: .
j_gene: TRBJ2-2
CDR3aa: ASSLAGLGTGELF

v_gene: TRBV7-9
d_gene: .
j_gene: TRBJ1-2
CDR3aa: ASSIAGDHGYT

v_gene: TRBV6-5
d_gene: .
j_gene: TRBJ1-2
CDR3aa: ASSYSVGLDGYT

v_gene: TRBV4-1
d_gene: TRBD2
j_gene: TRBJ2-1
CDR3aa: ASSQGPLAGEYNEQF

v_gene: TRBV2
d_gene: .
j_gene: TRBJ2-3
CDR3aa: ASRRIGTPSTDTQY

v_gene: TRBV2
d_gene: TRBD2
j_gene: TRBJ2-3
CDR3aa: ASSTSVAQY

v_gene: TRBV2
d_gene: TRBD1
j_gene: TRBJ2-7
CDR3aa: ASSGTGESYEQY

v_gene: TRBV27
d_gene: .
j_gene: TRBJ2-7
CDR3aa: ASSFTSSYHYEQY

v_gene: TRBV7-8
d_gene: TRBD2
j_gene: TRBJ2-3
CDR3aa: ASSYGGTVWDTQY

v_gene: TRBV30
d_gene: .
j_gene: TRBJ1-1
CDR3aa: AWTGLEGDAGAF

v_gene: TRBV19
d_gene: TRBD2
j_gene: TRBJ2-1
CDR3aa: ASSNRTSGYNEQF

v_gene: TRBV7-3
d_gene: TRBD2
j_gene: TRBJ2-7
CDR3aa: ASSLTISRGLAGGIARYEQY

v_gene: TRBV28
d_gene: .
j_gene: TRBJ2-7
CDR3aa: ASRAAGPSYEQY

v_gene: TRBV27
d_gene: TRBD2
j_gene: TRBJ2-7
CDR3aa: ASSLGLAGGNEQY

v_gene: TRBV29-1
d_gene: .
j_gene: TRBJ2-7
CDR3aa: SASDSSYEQY

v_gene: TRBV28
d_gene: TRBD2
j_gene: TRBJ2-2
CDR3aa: ASNSAGGHGELF

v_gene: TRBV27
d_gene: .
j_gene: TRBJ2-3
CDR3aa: ASRGQGAASTDTQY

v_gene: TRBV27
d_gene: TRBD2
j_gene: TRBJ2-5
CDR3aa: ASSSAGGPSETQY

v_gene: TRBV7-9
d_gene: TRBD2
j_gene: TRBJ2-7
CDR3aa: ASTEGPSGSITYEQY

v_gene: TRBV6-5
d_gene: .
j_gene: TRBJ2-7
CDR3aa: ASRSSGLYEQY

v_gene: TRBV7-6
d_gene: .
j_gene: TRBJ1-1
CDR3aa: ASSQGGEGLGTEAF

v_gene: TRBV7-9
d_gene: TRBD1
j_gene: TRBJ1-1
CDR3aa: ASSPRQGAGSNTEAF

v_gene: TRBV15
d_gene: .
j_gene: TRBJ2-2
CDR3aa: ATSSGTLSTGELF

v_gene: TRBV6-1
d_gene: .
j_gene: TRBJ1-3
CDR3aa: ASYTGRSGNTIY

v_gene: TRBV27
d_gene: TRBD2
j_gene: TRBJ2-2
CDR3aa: ASIAGLALHTGELF

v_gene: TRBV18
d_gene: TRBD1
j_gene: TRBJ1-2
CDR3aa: ASSQDRDGYGYT

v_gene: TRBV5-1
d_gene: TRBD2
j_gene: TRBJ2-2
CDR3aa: ASSFSGRIGELF

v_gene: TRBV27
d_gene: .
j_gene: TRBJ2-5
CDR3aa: ASSPTTGRETQY

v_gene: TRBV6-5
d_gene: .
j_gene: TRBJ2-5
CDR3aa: ASSYMGSQETQY

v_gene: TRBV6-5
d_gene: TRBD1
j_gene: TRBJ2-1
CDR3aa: ASSPGTGTYNEQF

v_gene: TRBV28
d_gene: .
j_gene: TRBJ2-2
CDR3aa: ASSLLQGGPGELF

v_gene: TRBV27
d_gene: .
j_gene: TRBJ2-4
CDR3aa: ASSLSYGLAKNIQY

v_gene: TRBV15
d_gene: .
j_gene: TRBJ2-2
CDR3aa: ATSSFGTAWELF

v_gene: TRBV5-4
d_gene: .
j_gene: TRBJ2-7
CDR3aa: ASSLGPRVEQY

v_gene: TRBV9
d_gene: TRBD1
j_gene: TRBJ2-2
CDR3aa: ASSARQGEGTGELF

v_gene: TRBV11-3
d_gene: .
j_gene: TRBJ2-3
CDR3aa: ASSLSSSTDTQY

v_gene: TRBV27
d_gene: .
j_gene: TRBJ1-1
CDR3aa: ASSPPGIRGNTEAF

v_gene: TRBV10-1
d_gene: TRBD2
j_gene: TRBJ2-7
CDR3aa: ASSEITSGDPYEQY

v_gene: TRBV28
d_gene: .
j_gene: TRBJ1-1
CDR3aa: ASSFGSLFQNTEAF

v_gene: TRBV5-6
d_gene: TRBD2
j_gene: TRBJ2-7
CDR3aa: ASSLDLAGFYEQY

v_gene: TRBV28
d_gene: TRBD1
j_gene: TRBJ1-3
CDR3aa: ASSSLPDRVPGNTIY

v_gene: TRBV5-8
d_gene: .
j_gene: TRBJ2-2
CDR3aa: ASSLLGGVNTGELF

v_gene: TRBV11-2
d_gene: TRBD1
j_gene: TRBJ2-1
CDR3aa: ASSLRQGAFGGHEQF

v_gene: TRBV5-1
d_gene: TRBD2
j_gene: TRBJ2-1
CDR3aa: ASSFRGGERDNEQF

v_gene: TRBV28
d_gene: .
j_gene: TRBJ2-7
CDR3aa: ASSFHEQY

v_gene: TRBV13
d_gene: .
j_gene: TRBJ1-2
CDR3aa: ASSSGPAVRYGYT

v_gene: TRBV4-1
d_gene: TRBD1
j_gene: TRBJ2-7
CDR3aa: ASSKGQDFF

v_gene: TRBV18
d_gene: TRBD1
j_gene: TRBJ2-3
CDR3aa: ASSPLDRDTDTQY

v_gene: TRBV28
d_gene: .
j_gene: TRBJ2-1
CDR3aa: ASSFGYEQF

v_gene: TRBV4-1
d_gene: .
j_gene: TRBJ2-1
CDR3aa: ASSQDTGSYNEQF

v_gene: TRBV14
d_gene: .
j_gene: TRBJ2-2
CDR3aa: ASSQVNTNTGELF